A single sample is the source of the 7 T cell receptor beta chains below, sequenced in a study of Ad26.COV2.S vaccination and SARS-CoV-2 variants. Treatment in this sample: about 20 received Ad26.COV2.S at low or high dose, single or two shots; several received placebo; per-sample allocation not given. Collection of samples fell on day 63 after the first vaccine or placebo injection. The repertoire was sequenced with immunoSEQ multiplex PCR; TCRdb's copy has only in-frame clones and lacks some. The repertoire holds about 320,000 clones, with roughly 86% as singletons. Source: peripheral blood, taken in a trial of Ad26.COV2.S vaccine versus placebo. The origin of the receptors is a person between 18 and 65 years old who received the Ad26.COV2.S COVID-19 vaccine or a placebo.

In the case of this clone: One junction end does not reproduce the germline sequence, and a read error may be involved. The rearrangement links TRBV7-7 to TRBJ2-2; weak D call: TRBD1 (6 bases). Germline values: CDR1 SSHAT, CDR2 FNYEAQ (reference sequence). This CDR3 region has 15 residues. CDR3 bases: TGTGCTAGCAGCTTAAGGGGGAATCTTGGCGGGGAGCTGTTTTTT. Amino acids: CASSLRGNLGGELFF. Full variable domain (remainder filled in from reference TRBV7-7 and TRBJ2-2): GAGVSQSPRYKVTKRGQDVTLRCDPISSHATLYWYQQALGQGPEFLTYFNYEAQPDKSGLPSDRFSAERPEGSISTLTIQRTEQRDSAMYRCASSLRGNLGGELFFGEGSRLTVL.

CDR3 sequence (DNA): TGTGCCAGCAGCTTAGGGCCTCAGGGGGGTCCCCATTCACCCCTCCACTTT. This encodes CASSLGPQGGPHSPLHF. V gene TRBV7-2 combines with J gene TRBJ1-6; 7 nucleotides align to TRBD1. J gave up 8 bases and V 1 base, and 11 bases lay outside the gene matches. The germline CDR1 and CDR2 sequences are SGHTA and FQGNSA. The CDR3 runs 17 residues. The full variable domain, rest sourced from reference TRBV7-2 and TRBJ1-6, is GAGVSQSPSNKVTEKGKDVELRCDPISGHTALYWYRQSLGQGLEFLIYFQGNSAPDKSGLPSDRFSAERTGGSVSTLTIQRTQQEDSAVYLCASSLGPQGGPHSPLHFGNGTRLTVT.

This chain links TRBV6-6 with TRBJ1-5; possible D gene TRBD1, 5 bases. Germline CDR1 reads MNHNY; CDR2 reads SVGAGI (reference sequence). The CDR3 consists of 15 residues. Trimming removed 6 bases at V and 7 bases at J, with 19 bases between. CDR3 nucleotide sequence: TGTGCCAGCAGGGTTGGAAGGGGCGTAGAGCAGCCCCAGCATTTT. It specifies CASRVGRGVEQPQHF.

The chain joins TRBV5-8 to TRBJ1-1, with 7 bases lining up with TRBD1. CDR3 length equals 13 residues. After removal of 3 bases from V and 4 bases from J, the junction contained 3 bases not matched to a gene. The V gene's germline CDR1 is SGHTS and CDR2 YDEGEE. The CDR3 nucleotides are TGTGCCAGCAGCTCCCGACAGGGCACTGAAGCTTTCTTT. Its translation: CASSSRQGTEAFF.

The rearrangement joins TRBV2 to TRBJ1-1, with D possibly matching TRBD1 (5 bases). V lost 11 bases, J lost 1 base, and 14 bases lay in between. The germline gives CDR1 SNHLY, CDR2 FYNNEI. The CDR3 is 13 amino acids. Here the CDR3 DNA reads TGTGCCGCAGGGCCCGCCGAGAACACTGAAGCTTTCTTT. Residues: CAAGPAENTEAFF. The whole variable domain, remainder taken from reference TRBV2 and TRBJ1-1, is EPEVTQTPSHQVTQMGQEVILRCVPISNHLYFYWYRQILGQKVEFLVSFYNNEISEKSEIFDDQFSVERPDGSNFTLKIRSTKLEDSAMYFCAAGPAENTEAFFGQGTRLTVV.

The chain uses TRBV6-5 and TRBJ2-7, with 7 bases aligning to TRBD2. Germline V CDR1 and CDR2: MNHEY, SVGAGI. CDR3 length: 14 amino acids. V shed 7 bases, J shed 0 bases, and the junction held 6 bases outside the gene matches. DNA of the CDR3: TGTGCCAGCATGGGGGGGTTTACCTCCTACGAGCAGTACTTC. Protein: CASMGGFTSYEQYF.

The V call is TRBV6-5, the J call TRBJ2-5; D ambiguous. Trimming took 5 bases from V and 5 from J, leaving 15 bases between them. The germline gives CDR1 MNHEY, CDR2 SVGAGI. The CDR3 is made up of 14 amino acids. DNA of the CDR3: TGTGCCAGCAGTCCCCAGTGGTCCGGGGAGACCCAGTACTTC. Protein product: CASSPQWSGETQYF.